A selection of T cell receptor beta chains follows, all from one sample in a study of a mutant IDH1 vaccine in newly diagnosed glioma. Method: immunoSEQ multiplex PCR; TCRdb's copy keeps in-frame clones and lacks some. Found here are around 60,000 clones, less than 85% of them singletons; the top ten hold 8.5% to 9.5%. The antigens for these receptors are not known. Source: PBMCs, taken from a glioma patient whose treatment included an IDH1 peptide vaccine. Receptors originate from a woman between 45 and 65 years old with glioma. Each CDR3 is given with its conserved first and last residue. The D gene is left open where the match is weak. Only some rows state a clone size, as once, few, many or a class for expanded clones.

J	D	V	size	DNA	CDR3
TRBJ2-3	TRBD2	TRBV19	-	TGTGCCAGTAGTACCCCGGGACTAGCGGGGAGCACGGATACGCAGTATTTT	CASSTPGLAGSTDTQYF
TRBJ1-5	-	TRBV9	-	TGTGCCAGCAGCTATACAGGTATAAATCAGCCCCAGCATTTT	CASSYTGINQPQHF
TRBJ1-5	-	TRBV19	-	TGTGCCAGTAGTACATGGAGGGTAAGGAACAATCAGCCCCAGCATTTT	CASSTWRVRNNQPQHF
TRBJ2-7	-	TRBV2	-	TGTGCCAGCTCCCCTTATTCTTACGTGCAGTACTTC	CASSPYSYVQYF
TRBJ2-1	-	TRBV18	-	TGTGCCAGCTCACCCTTTCAGCCGGACTTGTTCTTC	CASSPFQPDLFF
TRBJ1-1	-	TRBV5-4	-	TGTGCCAGCAGCTTGGGGCCTGGGACTGAAGCTTTCTTT	CASSLGPGTEAFF
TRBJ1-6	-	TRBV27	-	TGTGCCAGCAGGGATTCACTGGGTCGGACCCTCCACTTT	CASRDSLGRTLHF
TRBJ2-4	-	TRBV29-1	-	TGCAGCGCTGTGGACAGCCAACTAGCCAAAAACATTCAGTACTTC	CSAVDSQLAKNIQYF
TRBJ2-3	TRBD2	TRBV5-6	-	TGTGCCAGCAGCCGCATGACAGGCGGCGGGGGGGCCACAGATACGCAGTATTTT	CASSRMTGGGGATDTQYF
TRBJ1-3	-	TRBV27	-	TGTGCCAGCAGTTTGAGAGGAAGCTCTGGAAACACCATATATTTT	CASSLRGSSGNTIYF
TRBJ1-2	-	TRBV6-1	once	TGTGCCAGCAGCCTCCCAGGGGCGAACTATGGCTACACCTTC	CASSLPGANYGYTF
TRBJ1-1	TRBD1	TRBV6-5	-	TGTGCCAGCATTGAAGTAGGGACAGGGAAGGCTTTCTTT	CASIEVGTGKAFF
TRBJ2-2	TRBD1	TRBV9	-	TGTGCCAGCAGCTCCGGACAGGCAACCGGGGAGCTGTTTTTT	CASSSGQATGELFF
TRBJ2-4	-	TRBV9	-	TGTGCCAGTTCCTCGGGGGCGAAAAACATTCAGTACTTC	CASSSGAKNIQYF
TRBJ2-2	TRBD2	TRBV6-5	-	TGTGCCAGCAGTCGTGGGACTAGCGGGGAGCTGTTTTTT	CASSRGTSGELFF
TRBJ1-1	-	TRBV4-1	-	TGCGCCAGCAGCCACCACCTAGACAGGCAGGGAGCTTTCTTT	CASSHHLDRQGAFF
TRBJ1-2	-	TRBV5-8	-	TGTGCCAGCAGCTCAGGACAGAACTATGGCTACACCTTC	CASSSGQNYGYTF
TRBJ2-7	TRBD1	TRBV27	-	TGTGCCAGCAGTTTAGAGGGACAGGGAAGCTCCTACGAGCAGTACTTC	CASSLEGQGSSYEQYF
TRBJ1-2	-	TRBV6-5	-	TGTGCCAGCAGCAACGGGGGAAATCATAACTATGGCTACACCTTC	CASSNGGNHNYGYTF
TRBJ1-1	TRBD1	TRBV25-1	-	TGTGCCAGCAGTGCCTCCGGGACAGCGAACACTGAAGCTTTCTTT	CASSASGTANTEAFF
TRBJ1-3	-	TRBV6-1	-	TGTGCCAGCAGTGAAGTAGTCCTTTTGAGAGGAAACACCATATATTTT	CASSEVVLLRGNTIYF
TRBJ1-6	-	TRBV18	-	TGTGCCAGCTCACCCGCCCTGGGGCAGGATAATTCACCCCTCCACTTT	CASSPALGQDNSPLHF
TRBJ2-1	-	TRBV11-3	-	TGTGCCAGCAGCTTCTCCCCCCTTAAGGAGGGTGAGCAGTTCTTC	CASSFSPLKEGEQFF
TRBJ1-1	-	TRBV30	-	TGTGCCTGGAGTGTAACTGGGGTCAAGAACACTGAAGCTTTCTTT	CAWSVTGVKNTEAFF
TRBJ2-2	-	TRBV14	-	TGTGCCAGCAGCCAAGATAGAGGGGAGCTGTTTTTT	CASSQDRGELFF
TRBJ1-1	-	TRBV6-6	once	TGTGCCAGCAGCGTGGGTGTGGCTGAAGCTTTCTTT	CASSVGVAEAFF
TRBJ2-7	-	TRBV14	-	TGTGCCAGCAGCCAAGGGGGCTTCCTCTACGAGCAGTACTTC	CASSQGGFLYEQYF
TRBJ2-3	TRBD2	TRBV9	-	TGTGCCAGCAGCGCGGGACTAGCGGCGGATACGCAGTATTTT	CASSAGLAADTQYF
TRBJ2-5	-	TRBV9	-	TGTGCCAGCAGCGCCTCCGCCGGGCTACAAGAGACCCAGTACTTC	CASSASAGLQETQYF
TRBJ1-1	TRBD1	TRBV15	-	TGTGCCACCAGCAGACGACGGACAGGGGAGAATGAAGCTTTCTTT	CATSRRRTGENEAFF
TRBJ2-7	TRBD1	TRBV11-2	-	TGTGCCAGCAGCTTAGCCCAGGGGGCGCGGGAGCAGTACTTC	CASSLAQGAREQYF
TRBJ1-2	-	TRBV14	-	TGTGCCAGCAGCCAAGGACCTCGACCGGACACCTTC	CASSQGPRPDTF
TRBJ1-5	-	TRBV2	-	TGTGCCAGCAGAATTACAGGACCCCAGCCCCAGCATTTT	CASRITGPQPQHF
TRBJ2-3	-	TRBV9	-	TGTGCCAGCAGTGTCGACACTCCTACGCAGTATTTT	CASSVDTPTQYF
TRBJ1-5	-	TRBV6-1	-	TGTGCCAGCAGTGAAAGGGGGGCGGGTTTAAGCTATCAGCCCCAGCATTTT	CASSERGAGLSYQPQHF
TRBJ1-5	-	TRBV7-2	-	TGTGCCAGCAGCCTAGGACCCTCCCAGCCCCCCCAGCATTTT	CASSLGPSQPPQHF
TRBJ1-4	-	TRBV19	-	TGTGCCAGTAGCCTCTCAAAGGGGCCTAATGAAAAACTGTTTTTT	CASSLSKGPNEKLFF
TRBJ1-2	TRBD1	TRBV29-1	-	TGCAGCGTTGAACCCGGTACAGGGGGGGCAGAGTATGGCTACACCTTC	CSVEPGTGGAEYGYTF
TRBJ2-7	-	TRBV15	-	TGTGCCACCCAAATGGATTTGGGGAAGTCCTACGAGCAGTACTTC	CATQMDLGKSYEQYF
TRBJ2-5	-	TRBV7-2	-	TGTGCCAGCAGCTTAGCCTTCCAAGAGACCCAGTACTTC	CASSLAFQETQYF
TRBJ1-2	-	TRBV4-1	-	TGCGCCAGCAGCCCCGAACAAGGGGGTGGCTATGGCTACACCTTC	CASSPEQGGGYGYTF
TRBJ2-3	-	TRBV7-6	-	TGTGCCAGCAGCTTAGCTGGGGGGGCAATCACAGATACGCAGTATTTT	CASSLAGGAITDTQYF
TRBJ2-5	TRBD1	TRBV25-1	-	TGTGCCAGCAAGCCAGGACAGGGATCCTGGGAGACCCAGTACTTC	CASKPGQGSWETQYF
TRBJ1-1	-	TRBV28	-	TGTGCCAGCACCCTCGAGATGAACACTGAAGCTTTCTTT	CASTLEMNTEAFF
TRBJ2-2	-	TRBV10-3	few	TGTGCCATCAGCCTAGGACAGACCGGGGAGCTGTTTTTT	CAISLGQTGELFF
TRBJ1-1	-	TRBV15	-	TGTGCCACCAGCGACAGCATGAACACTGAAGCTTTCTTT	CATSDSMNTEAFF
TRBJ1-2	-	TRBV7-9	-	TGTGCCAGCAGCTCCTCAGGCTCTTATGGCTACACCTTC	CASSSSGSYGYTF